This entry features one T cell receptor (beta chain) sequence. CDR1 is SGHDT and CDR2 is YYEEEE in the germline V gene. V dropped 1 base and J dropped 2; count of bases not matched to a gene: 0. This CDR3 comprises 14 residues. The data are from a study of blood T cell repertoires in COVID-19. Background on the study: Samples came from the United States, Italy and Spain, spanning acute and convalescent COVID-19. PBMCs, B-cell-depleted T cells, or T cells provided the cDNA or gDNA that made up the material.

As originally analysed: Using reference gene primer amplification, nucleated cell counts were estimated. The table came from immunoSEQ multiplex PCR; TCRdb's copy has only in-frame clones and leaves some out. V, J and clone size reflect that table, while D and trimming were determined from the DNA. The table has approximately 69,000 clones, roughly 82% seen once. This chain uses TRBV5-6 with TRBJ1-1, with TRBD1 identical over 9 bases. The sample taken for sequencing was peripheral blood. This TCR derives from a woman aged 60-70 years with acute or convalescent COVID-19. The CDR3 DNA sequence: TGTGCCAGCAGCTTGACAGGGGGCAACACTGAAGCTTTCTTT. It translates to CASSLTGGNTEAFF.